The present TCR beta chain was sequenced within a study of early T cells in non-severe SARS-CoV-2 infection. About the research overall: Whole-blood bulk RNA, unsorted, was sequenced, and chains were unpaired.

Individually, cDNA molecules had unique molecular identifiers attached to them. TCRdb itself ran the 5' RACE reads through MiXCR, one entry per CDR3 protein. The profile shows about 50,000 distinct CDR3 sequences, roughly 12% of them singletons. Trimming took 4 bases from V and 0 from J, leaving 11 bases between them. This CDR3 region has 15 residues. Per the germline V gene, CDR1 is LGHNA and CDR2 is YSLEER. The sequenced sample was whole blood, obtained at baseline. The source is an adult who was a healthcare worker with PCR-confirmed SARS-CoV-2 infection or an uninfected control (not recorded which). The rearrangement uses TRBV4-3 and TRBJ2-3; D unclear. CDR3 protein: CASSPQSTSTDTQYF. In DNA form, the CDR3 reads TGCGCCAGCAGCCCACAGAGTACTAGCACAGATACGCAGTATTTT.